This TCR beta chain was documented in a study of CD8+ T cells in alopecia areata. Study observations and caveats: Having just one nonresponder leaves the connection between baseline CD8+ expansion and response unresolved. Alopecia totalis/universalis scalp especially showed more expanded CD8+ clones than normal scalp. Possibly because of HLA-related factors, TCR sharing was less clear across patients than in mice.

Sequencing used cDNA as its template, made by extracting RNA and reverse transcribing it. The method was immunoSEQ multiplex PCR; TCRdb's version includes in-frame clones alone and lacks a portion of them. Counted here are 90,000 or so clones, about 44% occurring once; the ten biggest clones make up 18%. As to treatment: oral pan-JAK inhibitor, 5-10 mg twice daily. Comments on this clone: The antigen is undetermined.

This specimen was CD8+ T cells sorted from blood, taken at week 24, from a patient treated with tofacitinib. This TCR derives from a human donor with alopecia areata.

The CDR3 DNA sequence: TGTGCCAGCAGTTCACAGGGAAGCGGGGAGCTGTTTTTT. This sequence encodes CASSSQGSGELFF. This rearrangement joins TRBV25-1 to TRBJ2-2; TRBD1 might be the D (6 bases). CDR3 length: 13 amino acids. V was cut by 5 bases and J by 7 bases, with 11 bases left in between. Germline V CDR1 and CDR2: MGHDK, SYGVNS.